A single sample gave rise to the 5 T cell receptor beta chains below, sequenced in a study of neoadjuvant anti-PD-1 for oral cavity cancer (dated by TCRdb to the early 2020s). Libraries were constructed by the immunoSEQ multiplex PCR assay. As stored in TCRdb, this immuneACCESS dataset retains in-frame rearrangements with V and J assigned. A fraction of the clones does not appear; measured against another copy, unresolved V genes explain less than half of the discrepancy, and the remainder lacks a known reason. The sample table contains about 14,000 clones; only one count was recorded for roughly two thirds of them. The top ten clones comprise 3% to 4% of the sample. The time point label for this specimen denotes: after neoadjuvant nivolumab, at surgical resection. This material consisted of PBMCs, taken after nivolumab (anti-PD-1) treatment. The source of these receptors is a person aged 40 to 85 with oral cavity squamous cell carcinoma.

The rearrangement uses TRBV27 and TRBJ1-2; D unclear. The V gene's germline CDR1 is MNHEY and CDR2 SMNVEV (reference sequence). There are 18 residues in the CDR3. V gave up 5 bases and J gave up 2 bases, with 24 bases separating them. CDR3 loop: CASSVPVIVQTKNYGYTF. The CDR3 nucleotides read TGTGCCAGCAGTGTCCCGGTTATTGTACAAACAAAGAACTATGGCTACACCTTC.

This chain uses TRBV28 with TRBJ1-5; D is perhaps TRBD1 (6 bases). In germline, CDR1 is MDHEN, CDR2 SYDVKM. Trimming left V 5 bases short and J 6 bases short, with 17 bases between. The CDR3 contains 15 residues. In nucleotides, the CDR3 is TGTGCCAGCAGTCCACTTGATTTGACAGGTCAGCCCCAGCATTTT. Its protein is CASSPLDLTGQPQHF.

This clone came up a few times. The chain combines TRBV11-2 with TRBJ2-3; 7 nucleotides agree with TRBD2. The CDR3 has 16 amino acids. J gave up 3 bases and V 1 base, and 7 bases lay outside the gene matches. Germline V gene lookup returns CDR1 SGHAT and CDR2 FQNNGV. CDR3 in DNA: TGTGCCAGCAGCTTAGTATACGCGGGAGCTACAGATACGCAGTATTTT. It yields the protein CASSLVYAGATDTQYF.

The V call is TRBV7-9, the J call TRBJ2-1, with TRBD2 identical over 10 bases. Germline CDR1 and CDR2: SEHNR and FQNEAQ (reference sequence). This CDR3 has 14 amino acids. Germline trimming cut 3 bases from V and 5 bases from J; bases unmatched to any gene: 1. The CDR3 spells CASSFGTSDNEQFF. In DNA, the CDR3 is TGTGCCAGCAGCTTCGGGACTAGCGACAATGAGCAGTTCTTC.

The chain is built from TRBV15 and TRBJ2-7, with D perhaps matching TRBD1 or TRBD2 (5 bases each). The V gene's germline CDR1 is LNHNV and CDR2 YYDKDF (reference sequence). The CDR3 sequence is 16 residues long. Deletions cut 0 bases from V and 3 bases from J, with 15 bases between. The chain's CDR3 is CATSREGFGARYEQYF. CDR3 sequence (DNA): TGTGCCACCAGCAGAGAGGGGTTCGGGGCCCGCTACGAGCAGTACTTC.